Listed here are 22 T cell receptor beta chains from one sample, sequenced in a study of early T cells in non-severe SARS-CoV-2 infection. TCRdb used MiXCR to reprocess the 5' RACE reads, holding one entry per CDR3 protein. The table shows roughly 77,000 distinct CDR3 sequences, with around 12% occurring only once. The sequencing input was whole blood. The receptor set was obtained from an adult who was a healthcare worker with PCR-confirmed SARS-CoV-2 infection or an uninfected control (not recorded which).

This clonotype was seen repeatedly, ten times or more. V gene TRBV29-1 combines with J gene TRBJ1-2; 7 nucleotides match TRBD1. V dropped 1 base and J dropped 3; count of bases not matched to a gene: 8. This CDR3 region has 15 residues. The germline V gene encodes CDR1 SQVTM and CDR2 ANQGSEA. The CDR3 here is CSVEAATGAHYGYTF. In nucleotides, the CDR3 is TGCAGCGTTGAAGCAGCCACAGGGGCCCACTATGGCTACACCTTC.

This clonotype has ten or more counts. V gene TRBV29-1 combines with J gene TRBJ1-1; TRBD1 aligns across 7 bases. Germline V gene sequence: CDR1 SQVTM, CDR2 ANQGSEA. This CDR3 has 11 amino acids. The V and J ends lost 4 bases and 5 bases, in that order; junction bases with no gene match: 1. CDR3: CSVGQGTEAFF. CDR3 coding DNA: TGCAGCGTTGGACAGGGAACTGAAGCTTTCTTT.

This clonotype was observed a few times. V gene TRBV6-6 combines with J gene TRBJ1-3, with TRBD1 as a possible D gene (5 bases). Germline V gene sequence: CDR1 MNHNY, CDR2 SVGAGI (reference sequence). V lost 7 bases to trimming and J lost 0 bases, with 13 bases between them. The CDR3 spans 15 residues. The CDR3 is CASTLYRGSGNTIYF. The CDR3 DNA reads as TGTGCCAGCACCCTCTATAGGGGCTCTGGAAACACCATATATTTT.

This clonotype was seen a handful of times. V is TRBV20-1 and J is TRBJ2-1; D gene uncertain. Germline CDR1 and CDR2: DFQATT and SNEGSKA (reference sequence). The CDR3 is made up of 13 amino acids. Trimming shortened V by 3 bases and J by 6 bases, and 12 bases separated the two germline ends. The CDR3 protein is CSASPPGPNEQFF. CDR3 nucleotides: TGCAGTGCTAGTCCTCCCGGGCCCAATGAGCAGTTCTTC.

The chain recombines TRBV9 with TRBJ1-1; no firm D call. Deletions cut 2 bases from V and 5 bases from J, with 10 bases between. The CDR3 has 13 residues. Per germline, CDR1 SGDLS and CDR2 YYNGEE. The CDR3 sequence is CASSVRGGTEAFF. Here the CDR3 DNA reads TGTGCCAGCAGCGTCCGGGGAGGTACTGAAGCTTTCTTT.

This clonotype was counted between two and nine times. The V gene is TRBV10-3, the J gene TRBJ2-1, with 8 bases aligning to TRBD2. The V segment lost 8 bases and the J segment 0 bases; nucleotides outside the gene matches: 3. The CDR3 length is 14 residues. The V gene's germline CDR1 is ENHRY and CDR2 SYGVKD. The CDR3 DNA sequence: TGTGCCATCTCGGGGGGGACCTCCTACAATGAGCAGTTCTTC. It is translated as CAISGGTSYNEQFF.

At least ten counts were recorded for this clonotype. The chain joins TRBV29-1 to TRBJ2-1; D gene unclear. Germline V gene lookup returns CDR1 SQVTM and CDR2 ANQGSEA. V was clipped by 6 bases and J by 0 bases, with 15 bases between them. The CDR3 runs to 15 residues. CDR3 sequence (DNA): TGCAGCGTCAGGCCGGCGGATAGCTCCTACAATGAGCAGTTCTTC. Its translation is CSVRPADSSYNEQFF.

The chain employs TRBV4-2 and TRBJ2-2; TRBD2 agrees at 11 bases. Per germline, CDR1 LGHNA and CDR2 YNFKEQ. This CDR3 region has 17 residues. The junction had 6 bases not matched to a gene; V was cut back by 4 bases and J by 2 bases. The CDR3 nucleotides read TGTGCCAGCAGCCCCCTGGGACTAGCGGTTAACACCGGGGAGCTGTTTTTT. As protein: CASSPLGLAVNTGELFF.

This rearrangement joins TRBV2 to TRBJ2-3; maybe TRBD2 (6 bases). CDR3 length: 14 amino acids. V gave up 10 bases and J gave up 1 base, with 15 bases separating them. Germline V gives CDR1 SNHLY, CDR2 FYNNEI. Here the CDR3 reads CATISGFGTDTQYF. In DNA form, the CDR3 reads TGTGCCACAATAAGCGGGTTCGGCACAGATACGCAGTATTTT.

This clonotype was seen only a few times. The V and J genes are TRBV7-6 and TRBJ2-5; D may be TRBD2 (5 bases). The CDR3 is made up of 15 amino acids. The germline V gene has CDR1 SGHVS and CDR2 FNYEAQ. The V end lost 0 bases, the J end lost 5 bases, and 13 bases lay between the germline ends. CDR3 in DNA: TGTGCCAGCAGCTTAGCGCAACTAGGTTGGGAGACCCAGTACTTC. It encodes CASSLAQLGWETQYF.

This clonotype was observed at least ten times. The chain has TRBV4-1 and TRBJ1-4; D gene unclear. Trimming shortened V by 1 base and J by 13 bases, and 10 bases separated the two germline ends. This CDR3 region has 12 residues. Germline values: CDR1 MGHRA, CDR2 YSYEKL. The CDR3 DNA reads as TGCGCCAGCAGCCAAGTACTGGGAGGACTGTTTTTT. Translating it yields CASSQVLGGLFF.

This clonotype was seen at least ten times. This chain links TRBV24-1 with TRBJ2-7; 7 bases line up with TRBD1. This CDR3 is built from 16 residues. V trimming: 4 bases; J trimming: 6 bases; junction bases outside the gene matches: 14. Per germline, CDR1 KGHDR and CDR2 SFDVKD. CDR3 sequence: CATSDHRDSPLSEQYF. In nucleotides, the CDR3 is TGTGCCACCAGTGACCACCGGGACAGCCCTTTGTCCGAGCAGTACTTC.

This clonotype was seen repeatedly, ten times or more. At one boundary the junction diverges from the germline segment, which might be a read error. V is TRBV29-1 and J is TRBJ2-5; the D gene is possibly TRBD2 (6 bases). In germline, CDR1 is SQVTM, CDR2 ANQGSEA. The CDR3 runs to 12 residues. The chain's CDR3 is CSVEGEAPGYAF. For the CDR3, the DNA is TGCAGCGTTGAAGGGGAGGCGCCAGGATATGCCTTC.

This clonotype was seen ten or more times. The chain uses TRBV5-1 and TRBJ1-6, with D possibly matching TRBD1 (6 bases). Germline loops: CDR1 SGHRS, CDR2 YFSETQ. Trimming removed 4 bases from V and 7 bases from J, with 9 bases in between. This CDR3 region has 13 residues. CDR3: CASSVGTNSPLHF. CDR3 DNA sequence: TGCGCCAGCAGCGTCGGGACAAATTCACCCCTCCACTTT.

The gene calls are TRBV19 and TRBJ1-5, with D maybe TRBD1 (6 bases). Germline CDR1 LNHDA, CDR2 SQIVND (reference sequence). The CDR3 is 13 residues long. The V and J ends lost 10 bases and 3 bases respectively, with 13 bases between them. DNA for the CDR3: TGTGCCACCGCACAGGGTGCCAATCAGCCCCAGCATTTT. Translating gives CATAQGANQPQHF.

This clonotype has just a few counts. V gene TRBV7-9 combines with J gene TRBJ1-4; 10 nucleotides line up with TRBD1. Germline loops: CDR1 SEHNR, CDR2 FQNEAQ (reference sequence). This CDR3 is built from 15 residues. Unmatched junction bases numbered 8, after V lost 6 bases and J lost 7 bases. The chain's CDR3 is CASSTGRTGGEKLFF. CDR3 nucleotide sequence: TGTGCCAGCAGTACCGGAAGGACAGGGGGTGAAAAACTGTTTTTT.

This clonotype was counted between two and nine times. The chain has TRBV3-1 and TRBJ1-4; D unclear. Germline V gene data show CDR1 as LGHDT and CDR2 as YNNKEL (reference sequence). V dropped 1 base and J dropped 8 bases, with 11 bases sitting between them. The CDR3 contains 14 residues. The CDR3 loop is CASSQGGMGEKLFF. The CDR3 region has the DNA TGTGCCAGCAGCCAAGGGGGTATGGGCGAAAAACTGTTTTTT.

This clonotype was detected ten times or more. This chain joins TRBV6-6 and TRBJ2-7, with a weak D call TRBD1 (6 bases). The CDR3 is 14 amino acids. Per the germline V gene, CDR1 is MNHNY and CDR2 is SVGAGI (reference sequence). Trimming cost V 1 base and J 1 base, with 8 bases left between them. CDR3 sequence: CASSYLDSSYEQYF. DNA for the CDR3: TGTGCCAGCAGTTACTTGGACAGTTCCTACGAGCAGTACTTC.

This clonotype was seen a single time. The V gene is TRBV6-1, the J gene TRBJ1-5, with D perhaps matching TRBD1 (6 bases). This CDR3 region has 15 residues. Germline-derived CDR1 and CDR2 are MNHNS and SASEGT. V was trimmed by 6 bases and J by 3 bases, leaving 15 bases between them. The CDR3 sequence: CASRRGEGSNQPQHF. The CDR3 bases are TGTGCCAGCAGGAGGGGGGAAGGGTCCAATCAGCCCCAGCATTTT.

This clonotype was counted a few times. This chain connects TRBV11-3 to TRBJ2-1; a possible D gene is TRBD2 (5 bases). V was shortened by 5 bases and J by 6 bases, with 14 bases between the two germline ends. CDR1 SGHNT and CDR2 YENEEA come from the germline V gene. The CDR3 is 14 residues long. CDR3 region: CASSLRLASNEQFF. CDR3 DNA: TGTGCCAGCAGCCTGAGGCTAGCAAGCAATGAGCAGTTCTTC.

V usage is TRBV9 and J usage is TRBJ1-2; unclear D gene. The V and J ends lost 0 bases and 8 bases respectively, with 11 bases between them. CDR3 length: 13 residues. Per the germline V gene, CDR1 is SGDLS and CDR2 is YYNGEE. The CDR3 region has the DNA TGTGCCAGCAGCGTAGTAACTGGGAACGGCTACACCTTC. It specifies CASSVVTGNGYTF.

This clonotype has at least ten counts. V gene TRBV29-1 combines with J gene TRBJ2-7; 11 nucleotides align to TRBD1. Per the germline V gene, CDR1 is SQVTM and CDR2 is ANQGSEA. With 3 bases clipped from V and 7 bases from J, the junction kept 5 bases outside the gene matches. There are 13 residues in the CDR3. The CDR3 here is CSVDGQGAWEQYF. The CDR3 DNA reads as TGCAGCGTTGACGGACAGGGGGCTTGGGAGCAGTACTTC.